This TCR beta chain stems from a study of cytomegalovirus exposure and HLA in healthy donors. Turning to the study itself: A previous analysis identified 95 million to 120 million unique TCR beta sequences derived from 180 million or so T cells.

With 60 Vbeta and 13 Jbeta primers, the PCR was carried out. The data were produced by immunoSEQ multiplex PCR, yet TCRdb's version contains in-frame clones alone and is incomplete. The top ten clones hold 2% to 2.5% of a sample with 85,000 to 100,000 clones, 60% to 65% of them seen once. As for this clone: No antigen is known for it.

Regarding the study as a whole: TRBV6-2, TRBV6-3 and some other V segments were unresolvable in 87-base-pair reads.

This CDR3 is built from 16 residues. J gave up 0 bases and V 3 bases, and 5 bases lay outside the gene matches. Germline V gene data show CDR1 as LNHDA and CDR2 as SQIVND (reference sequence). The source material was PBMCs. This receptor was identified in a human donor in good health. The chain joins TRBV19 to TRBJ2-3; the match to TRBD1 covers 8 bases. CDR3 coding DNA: TGTGCCAGTAGTATTCCAGGGGGCCCAAGCACAGATACGCAGTATTTT. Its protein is CASSIPGGPSTDTQYF.